This T cell receptor beta chain was found in a study of OX40 agonist ivuxolimab in advanced cancers. Across the study: Given to patients was ivuxolimab, an agonistic anti-OX40 (CD134) antibody.

The germline V gene encodes CDR1 SGHVS and CDR2 FQNEAQ. CDR3 size: 17 residues. Exclusion of a patient followed from autoimmune disease history or systemic immunosuppression. Profiling relied on immunoSEQ multiplex PCR, and the TCRdb table lists in-frame clones only, not all of them. The data contain 94,000 or so clones, approximately 80% of them singletons. Worth noting for this clone: Its antigen is unknown.

Study observations and caveats: Antigen specificity was not determined for the expanded peripheral T cells.

The receptor was derived from an adult with an advanced solid tumor such as melanoma, head and neck, liver or kidney cancer. The material sequenced was CD4+ or CD8+ T cells sorted from blood, taken in a trial of the OX40 agonist ivuxolimab. The chain links TRBV7-8 to TRBJ2-5; 9 bases are a match to TRBD1. The J call could be wrong; TRBJ2-7 is a better fit for the DNA end. This CDR3 reads CASSLAGGQGPYYEQYF. CDR3 DNA sequence: TGTGCCAGCAGCTTAGCGGGAGGACAGGGGCCTTACTACGAGCAGTACTTC.